Following are 6 T cell receptor beta chains from one sample sequenced in a study of shared clonotypes between healthy human individuals. Libraries were prepared by immunoSEQ multiplex PCR; TCRdb keeps only in-frame clonotypes and omits some of them. The table lists about 1 million clones, 60% to 80% of them singletons, with around 1.4% in the top ten. The specimen sequenced was memory CD4+ T cells sorted from blood. The subset here: CD45RA-negative fraction. These receptors all come from a man aged 18 to 30 in good health.

In DNA, the CDR3 is TGTGCCAGCAGTTACGGAAGACAGGGACCGAATTCACCCCTCCACTTT. Amino acid sequence: CASSYGRQGPNSPLHF. The rearrangement uses TRBV6-5 and TRBJ1-6; 7 nucleotides align to TRBD1. Trimming took 2 bases from V and 7 from J; bases not matched to a gene: 8. Germline V gene sequence: CDR1 MNHEY, CDR2 SVGAGI. The CDR3 consists of 16 residues.

This chain joins TRBV25-1 and TRBJ1-2; 9 bases match TRBD1. Germline lookup yields CDR1 MGHDK and CDR2 SYGVNS. The ends lost 1 base at V and 5 bases at J; junction bases unmatched: 5. The CDR3 length is 15 residues. CDR3 coding DNA: TGTGCCAGCAGTGAATTCGGGACAGGGTCTTATGGCTACACCTTC. Its protein is CASSEFGTGSYGYTF.

This rearrangement joins TRBV19 to TRBJ2-7; TRBD2 might be the D (6 bases). Deletions cut 3 bases from V and 3 bases from J, with 21 bases between. CDR1 is LNHDA, CDR2 SQIVND, per germline (reference sequence). This CDR3 region has 17 residues. The CDR3: CASSMSFSGADYYEQYF. In DNA, the CDR3 is TGTGCCAGTAGTATGAGCTTTTCTGGGGCGGACTACTACGAGCAGTACTTC.

V and J are TRBV6-5 and TRBJ1-2; D remains ambiguous. The CDR3 runs 11 residues. Deletions cut 2 bases from V and 10 bases from J, with 8 bases between. CDR1 is MNHEY, CDR2 SVGAGI, per germline. The CDR3 region is CASSYKGTYTF. In DNA, the CDR3 is TGTGCCAGCAGTTACAAGGGTACCTACACCTTC.

This chain joins TRBV4-1 and TRBJ1-3; a possible D gene is TRBD1 (5 bases). V was pared by 1 base and J by 4 bases, with 14 bases between. The CDR3 consists of 16 residues. Per germline, CDR1 MGHRA and CDR2 YSYEKL. This CDR3 reads CASSQGAGRFGNTIYF. In DNA, the CDR3 is TGCGCCAGCAGCCAAGGGGCAGGGAGGTTCGGAAACACCATATATTTT.

The chain joins TRBV5-6 to TRBJ1-6, with D possibly matching TRBD1 (5 bases). The length of the CDR3 is 14 residues. V dropped 4 bases and J dropped 8 bases, with 13 bases sitting between them. In germline, CDR1 is SGHDT, CDR2 YYEEEE. The CDR3 reads CASSGPRGDSPLHF. The CDR3 region has the DNA TGTGCCAGCAGCGGGCCCCGGGGCGATTCACCCCTCCACTTT.